What follows are 30 T cell receptor beta chains derived from one specimen sequenced in a study of shared clonotypes between healthy human individuals. CD8 cells classed as naive were CD45RO-negative and positively selected for CCR7, excluding terminally differentiated effector memory CD45RA+ cells. Using immunoSEQ multiplex PCR, the repertoire was profiled, and TCRdb retains in-frame clones only, with some absent. Among around 2.1 million clones listed, about 93% were seen once. What was sequenced was naive CD8+ T cells from PBMCs. The receptors originated from a man younger than 35 in good health. Some clones in this sample may be carry-over from other donors' samples.

This chain uses TRBV6-5 with TRBJ2-3; D might be TRBD1 or TRBD2, each matching 5 bases. Per germline, CDR1 MNHEY and CDR2 SVGAGI. CDR3 length equals 16 residues. V was pared by 2 bases and J by 0 bases, with 12 bases between. The DNA for the CDR3 is TGTGCCAGCAGTTACACCGAGGGGCCTAGCACAGATACGCAGTATTTT. This gives the protein CASSYTEGPSTDTQYF.

The genes are TRBV6-6 and TRBJ1-1; D ambiguous. Deletions cut 0 bases from V and 6 bases from J, with 11 bases between. Germline V gene data show CDR1 as MNHNY and CDR2 as SVGAGI (reference sequence). The CDR3 length is 14 residues. The CDR3 DNA reads TGTGCCAGCAGTTACTCACCGCCCGGGGCTGAAGCTTTCTTT. Its translation is CASSYSPPGAEAFF.

V usage is TRBV6-5 and J usage is TRBJ1-2; D not resolved. CDR1 is MNHEY, CDR2 SVGAGI, per germline. CDR3 size: 15 residues. V lost 7 bases, J lost 0 bases, and 15 bases lay in between. The CDR3 protein is CASTQPNDPNYGYTF. In DNA, the CDR3 is TGTGCCAGCACCCAGCCCAACGATCCTAACTATGGCTACACCTTC.

The V call is TRBV9, the J call TRBJ2-1, with 7 bases that match TRBD2. The germline CDR1 and CDR2 sequences are SGDLS and YYNGEE. This CDR3 has 15 amino acids. With V trimmed by 1 base and J by 5 bases, 6 bases remained unmatched. Here the CDR3 reads CASSVRLAVNNEQFF. CDR3 DNA: TGTGCCAGCAGCGTAAGGCTAGCGGTAAACAATGAGCAGTTCTTC.

The rearrangement uses TRBV27 and TRBJ2-1, with 8 bases that match TRBD2. V gave up 5 bases and J gave up 13 bases; unmatched junction bases: 10. CDR3 size: 13 residues. The germline CDR1 and CDR2 sequences are MNHEY and SMNVEV (reference sequence). The CDR3 nucleotides are TGTGCCAGCAGTGGGAGAGGGACTAGAGAACAGTTCTTC. Amino acid sequence: CASSGRGTREQFF.

The rearrangement joins TRBV18 to TRBJ2-7; TRBD1 matches 9 bases. The germline V gene has CDR1 KGHSH and CDR2 LQKENI. This CDR3 comprises 16 residues. V shed 4 bases, J shed 4 bases, and the junction held 11 bases outside the gene matches. The CDR3: CASSLGQGRSSYEQYF. Here the CDR3 DNA reads TGTGCCAGCTCACTTGGACAGGGGAGATCATCGTACGAGCAGTACTTC. Complete variable domain (other parts from reference TRBV18 and TRBJ2-7): NAGVMQNPRHLVRRRGQEARLRCSPMKGHSHVYWYRQLPEEGLKFMVYLQKENIIDESGMPKERFSAEFPKEGPSILRIQQVVRGDSAAYFCASSLGQGRSSYEQYFGPGTRLTVT.

The chain employs TRBV28 and TRBJ1-5; TRBD1 agrees at 8 bases. The CDR3 is 15 amino acids. The germline gives CDR1 MDHEN, CDR2 SYDVKM. V gave up 3 bases and J gave up 0 bases; unmatched junction bases: 1. The CDR3 nucleotides read TGTGCCAGCAGTTTCAGGGGGCTTAGCAATCAGCCCCAGCATTTT. This translates into CASSFRGLSNQPQHF.

This chain links TRBV30 with TRBJ1-2; D uncertain. The V gene lost 3 bases and the J gene lost 8 bases, with 19 bases spanning the gap. The CDR3 is made up of 14 amino acids. Germline assignment: CDR1 GTSNPN and CDR2 SVGIG (reference sequence). DNA for the CDR3: TGTGCCTGGAGCCCCTCTTGGGAGGCGGGAGGCTACACCTTC. Translating it yields CAWSPSWEAGGYTF.

The J gene is TRBJ2-3, the V gene TRBV7-9; 7 bases match TRBD2. V lost 7 bases and J lost 4; bases outside the gene matches: 11. CDR1 is SEHNR and CDR2 is FQNEAQ in the germline V gene (reference sequence). The CDR3 has 15 amino acids. The CDR3 coding sequence is TGTGCCAGCAACCTTAACGGGGAGGGTGCAGATACGCAGTATTTT. Protein: CASNLNGEGADTQYF.

This clone showed up just once. The chain links TRBV19 to TRBJ1-5; 7 nucleotides align to TRBD1. The V segment lost 5 bases and the J segment 0 bases; nucleotides outside the gene matches: 10. There are 17 residues in the CDR3. Germline V gene data show CDR1 as LNHDA and CDR2 as SQIVND (reference sequence). The CDR3 DNA reads as TGTGCCAGTAGTCGTCCCACCGGGACAGATAGCAATCAGCCCCAGCATTTT. Translation: CASSRPTGTDSNQPQHF.

The rearrangement joins TRBV7-9 to TRBJ1-3; D uncertain. V was shortened by 6 bases and J by 1 base, with 13 bases between the two germline ends. The CDR3 is 15 residues long. In germline, CDR1 is SEHNR, CDR2 FQNEAQ (reference sequence). CDR3 sequence (DNA): TGTGCCAGCAGGGCAGGAGTGGGTTCTGGAAACACCATATATTTT. Its protein product is CASRAGVGSGNTIYF. The full variable domain, rest sourced from reference TRBV7-9 and TRBJ1-3, is DTGVSQNPRHKITKRGQNVTFRCDPISEHNRLYWYRQTLGQGPEFLTYFQNEAQLEKSRLLSDRFSAERPKGSFSTLEIQRTEQGDSAMYLCASRAGVGSGNTIYFGEGSWLTVV.

This chain uses TRBV23-1 with TRBJ2-7; D call uncertain. TRBV23-1 is annotated as an ORF whose role is uncertain. V dropped 7 bases and J dropped 0 bases, with 7 bases sitting between them. This CDR3 contains 12 residues. This CDR3 reads CASTMSSYEQYF. For the CDR3, the DNA is TGCGCCAGCACGATGAGCTCCTACGAGCAGTACTTC.

This clone was observed a single time. The chain carries TRBV6-5 and TRBJ1-1; 8 bases are shared with TRBD1. Germline values: CDR1 MNHEY, CDR2 SVGAGI. The CDR3 covers 15 residues. V lost 0 bases and J lost 5; bases outside the gene matches: 5. DNA of the CDR3: TGTGCCAGCAGTTACTCACACAGGGGGACGACTGAAGCTTTCTTT. This sequence encodes CASSYSHRGTTEAFF.

V usage is TRBV7-9 and J usage is TRBJ1-2; no clear D. The CDR3 length is 13 residues. V dropped 1 base and J dropped 10 bases, with 13 bases sitting between them. Per germline, CDR1 SEHNR and CDR2 FQNEAQ (reference sequence). CDR3 nucleotides: TGTGCCAGCAGCTTAGACCAGAAGCCGAACTACACCTTC. Protein product: CASSLDQKPNYTF.

This clone was detected a few times. The CDR3, as DNA: TGTGCCAGCAGCGTAGGGGCAGGGGGCACAGCTGAAGCTTTCTTT. Amino acids: CASSVGAGGTAEAFF. The chain uses TRBV9 and TRBJ1-1; 8 nucleotides line up with TRBD1. The ends lost 0 bases at V and 6 bases at J; junction bases unmatched: 7. The length of the CDR3 is 15 residues. Germline CDR1 and CDR2: SGDLS and YYNGEE.

The genes are TRBV28 and TRBJ2-7; D may be TRBD2 (6 bases). The CDR3 extends over 15 amino acids. V was shortened by 6 bases and J by 5 bases, with 20 bases between the two germline ends. Per the germline V gene, CDR1 is MDHEN and CDR2 is SYDVKM. The CDR3 loop is CASRVWQEGRDEQYF. DNA for the CDR3: TGTGCCAGCAGAGTATGGCAGGAGGGCCGGGACGAGCAGTACTTC. The complete variable domain, with remaining parts taken from reference TRBV28 and TRBJ2-7, reads DVKVTQSSRYLVKRTGEKVFLECVQDMDHENMFWYRQDPGLGLRLIYFSYDVKMKEKGDIPEGYSVSREKKERFSLILESASTNQTSMYLCASRVWQEGRDEQYFGPGTRLTVT.

The chain employs TRBV11-3 and TRBJ2-4; the D gene is possibly TRBD1 (5 bases). The ends were cut back, 4 bases at V and 7 bases at J, with 14 bases in the middle. This CDR3 region has 14 residues. Germline CDR1 SGHNT, CDR2 YENEEA. The CDR3 DNA reads as TGTGCCAGCAGCTCCATGACAGATAGGAACATTCAGTACTTC. Its protein is CASSSMTDRNIQYF.

In DNA, the CDR3 is TGTGCCAGCAGCCCGCACCTGCTGGGCAGACTAGGCGGCTACACCTTC. Protein sequence: CASSPHLLGRLGGYTF. The rearrangement links TRBV28 to TRBJ1-2, with D hard to call. V was shortened by 6 bases and J by 8 bases, with 25 bases between the two germline ends. Germline V gene lookup returns CDR1 MDHEN and CDR2 SYDVKM. CDR3 size: 16 residues.

This chain connects TRBV19 to TRBJ2-2; the match to TRBD1 covers 9 bases. With 8 bases clipped from V and 4 bases from J, the junction kept 8 bases outside the gene matches. Per germline, CDR1 LNHDA and CDR2 SQIVND (reference sequence). This CDR3 region has 15 residues. CDR3 sequence (DNA): TGTGCCAGTCTCTCCGGACAGGGGCCCACCGGGGAGCTGTTTTTT. Translating gives CASLSGQGPTGELFF.

The rearrangement uses TRBV29-1 and TRBJ2-1, with 9 bases lining up with TRBD2. Germline CDR1 SQVTM, CDR2 ANQGSEA. The CDR3 sequence is 15 residues long. V shed 2 bases and J 5 bases; nucleotides not matched to a gene: 7. The CDR3 spells CSVEPTSGRHNEQFF. The CDR3 nucleotides read TGCAGCGTTGAACCCACTAGCGGGCGACACAATGAGCAGTTCTTC.

The chain combines TRBV11-3 with TRBJ2-7; tentative D call: TRBD2 (5 bases). Between the trimmed V and J ends, which lost 4 bases and 3 bases, there was a span of 16 bases. Germline V CDR1 and CDR2: SGHNT, YENEEA. CDR3 length equals 15 residues. DNA for the CDR3: TGTGCCAGCAGCTCGACAAAGGAGGCGCGCTACGAGCAGTACTTC. This sequence encodes CASSSTKEARYEQYF.

The V call is TRBV28, the J call TRBJ1-3; D remains ambiguous. This CDR3 region has 19 residues. CDR1 MDHEN and CDR2 SYDVKM come from the germline V gene. Trimming cost V 3 bases and J 4 bases, with 25 bases left between them. This CDR3 reads CASSFNVAVSERDGNTIYF. The DNA of the CDR3 is TGTGCCAGCAGTTTCAATGTTGCAGTGAGCGAGCGCGACGGAAACACCATATATTTT.

The gene calls are TRBV6-6 and TRBJ1-5, with D unclear. V lost 2 bases, J lost 11 bases, and 10 bases lay in between. Germline CDR1 MNHNY, CDR2 SVGAGI (reference sequence). This CDR3 is built from 12 residues. CDR3 region: CASSYRAPSQHF. Written as DNA, the CDR3 is TGTGCCAGCAGTTACAGGGCCCCTTCCCAGCATTTT.

Remarks on this clone: Other DNA sequences in this specimen translate into the identical CDR3. The chain uses TRBV4-1 and TRBJ1-1; no clear D gene. The CDR3 spans 13 residues. V was shortened by 3 bases and J by 1 base, with 6 bases between the two germline ends. Per germline, CDR1 MGHRA and CDR2 YSYEKL. CDR3 DNA sequence: TGCGCCAGCAGCCAGAGAGGGAACACTGAAGCTTTCTTT. Its translation is CASSQRGNTEAFF.

With respect to this clone: One end of the junction is discordant with germline, which a read error may explain. The sample has other DNA sequences that encode this CDR3 too. The rearrangement joins TRBV28 to TRBJ2-1, with D hard to call. Germline loops: CDR1 MDHEN, CDR2 SYDVKM. CDR3 length: 11 amino acids. The CDR3 nucleotides are TGTGCCAGCAGTTCCTCCAATGAGCAGTTCTTC. This encodes CASSSSNEQFF.

The rearrangement uses TRBV27 and TRBJ2-3; D is ambiguous. Germline-derived CDR1 and CDR2 are MNHEY and SMNVEV (reference sequence). This CDR3 spans 14 amino acids. Trimming pared 5 bases from V and 4 bases from J, leaving 13 bases between. CDR3: CASSPHSDPDTQYF. DNA of the CDR3: TGTGCCAGCAGTCCTCATTCGGACCCAGATACGCAGTATTTT.

In its sample, this clone was seen once. The chain joins TRBV4-3 to TRBJ1-1; maybe TRBD1 (5 bases). The CDR3 sequence is 17 residues long. V lost 0 bases and J lost 4, with 18 bases in between. Germline CDR1 LGHNA, CDR2 YSLEER. CDR3 sequence: CASSQERGVRVGTEAFF. The DNA for the CDR3 is TGCGCCAGCAGCCAAGAACGGGGAGTCAGGGTCGGCACTGAAGCTTTCTTT.

Comments on this clone: Within the sample, other DNA sequences also encode this same CDR3. The chain recombines TRBV27 with TRBJ2-7; 10 positions match TRBD1. Germline lookup yields CDR1 MNHEY and CDR2 SMNVEV (reference sequence). V lost 3 bases and J lost 1; bases outside the gene matches: 3. The CDR3 runs 15 residues. CDR3 sequence reads: CASSFGTGVSYEQYF. The CDR3 region has the DNA TGTGCCAGCAGTTTTGGGACAGGGGTGTCCTACGAGCAGTACTTC.

This clone was recorded once. V is TRBV19 and J is TRBJ2-1; D gene unclear. Germline V CDR1 and CDR2: LNHDA, SQIVND (reference sequence). V was trimmed by 3 bases and J by 3 bases, leaving 6 bases between them. The CDR3 is made up of 13 amino acids. The DNA for the CDR3 is TGTGCCAGTAGTATGGAAAACTACAATGAGCAGTTCTTC. Protein sequence: CASSMENYNEQFF.

This clone showed up just once. This chain joins TRBV27 and TRBJ2-7; tentative D call: TRBD1 (5 bases). The germline V and J ends were trimmed by 6 bases and 4 bases, with 19 bases remaining between them. This CDR3 has 15 amino acids. From germline, CDR1 is MNHEY and CDR2 SMNVEV (reference sequence). The CDR3 loop reads CASSIRKVGLYEQYF. DNA for the CDR3: TGTGCCAGCAGCATACGAAAGGTGGGGCTTTACGAGCAGTACTTC.